This TCR beta chain was obtained from a study of T cell responses to AZD1222 COVID-19 vaccine. Sequenced by immunoSEQ multiplex PCR; TCRdb stores in-frame clones only, minus some. The sample has 130,000 to 150,000 clones, approximately 94% seen once. This CDR3 has 10 amino acids. Germline loops: CDR1 SNHLY, CDR2 FYNNEI. The ends lost 10 bases at V and 8 bases at J; junction bases unmatched: 1. Sequenced material: peripheral blood, taken on day 0 of AZD1222 vaccination. The gene calls are TRBV2 and TRBJ2-1; TRBD2 aligns across 8 bases. The sequence derives from an adult in good health. CDR3 protein: CATGGDEQFF. The CDR3 DNA sequence: TGTGCCACGGGGGGGGATGAGCAGTTCTTC.